This T cell receptor beta chain was observed in a study of CD8+ T cells in alopecia areata. Study-level results: Normal skin's resident alphabeta T cells are sequenced alongside lesional scalp T cells. Patients shared TCRs less clearly than mice did, possibly owing to HLA.

As to this clone: Antigen unknown.

CD4+ cells of 5 or 6 patients were subjected to sorting into CD25+CD127- cells. Samples from alopecia areata patients were lesional scalp punch biopsies and peripheral blood. Cell sorting on a FACSAria was used to separate CD4+ and CD8+ T cells from the PBMCs. cDNA serving as the sequencing template came from extracted, reverse transcribed RNA. TCRdb's table, derived via immunoSEQ multiplex PCR, lists solely in-frame clones and lacks some. The sample lists around 35,000 clones, roughly half occurring once. Germline loops: CDR1 SQVTM, CDR2 ANQGSEA. The V end was cut by 0 bases, the J end by 0 bases, with 12 bases between. This CDR3 region has 16 residues.

The chain links TRBV29-1 to TRBJ2-1; no reliable D call. The sequencing input was CD4+ Tregs sorted from blood. The receptor was derived from a human donor with alopecia areata. Written as DNA, the CDR3 is TGCAGCGTTGAAGAGGCAGGCAGGAGCTCCTACAATGAGCAGTTCTTC. This codes for CSVEEAGRSSYNEQFF.